This is a list of T cell receptor beta chains from one sample in a study of shared clonotypes between healthy human individuals. Here immunoSEQ multiplex PCR was the method, and the copy in TCRdb shows in-frame clones only, minus some. In the table there are about 1 million clones, around four fifths of which are singletons. The sample taken for sequencing was memory CD4+ T cells sorted from blood. Source of these receptors: a man younger than 35 in good health. CDR3s include the opening cysteine and the closing phenylalanine or tryptophan. Fields, in order: CDR3 protein, CDR3 DNA, CDR3 length, J gene, clone size, D gene, V gene. The D gene is left open where the match is weak. Size values are once, few and many counts, or a class for expanded clones, and some rows have none.

CDR3aa: CASSDTSYGYTF
CDR3nt: TGCGCCAGCAGTGACACTAGCTATGGCTACACCTTC
len: 12
j_gene: TRBJ1-2
abundance: -
d_gene: -
v_gene: TRBV5-1

CDR3aa: CASTTGPSNTGELFF
CDR3nt: TGCGCCAGCACAACCGGGCCTTCGAACACCGGGGAGCTGTTTTTT
len: 15
j_gene: TRBJ2-2
abundance: -
d_gene: -
v_gene: TRBV5-1

CDR3aa: CASTDFGARETQYF
CDR3nt: TGTGCCAGCACCGACTTCGGGGCTAGGGAGACCCAGTACTTC
len: 14
j_gene: TRBJ2-5
abundance: -
d_gene: -
v_gene: TRBV18

CDR3aa: CASLSGTAYGYTF
CDR3nt: TGTGCCAGCTTGTCAGGGACGGCCTATGGCTACACCTTC
len: 13
j_gene: TRBJ1-2
abundance: -
d_gene: -
v_gene: TRBV2

CDR3aa: CASSFRALNEKLFF
CDR3nt: TGTGCCAGCAGCTTCCGGGCGCTTAATGAAAAACTGTTTTTT
len: 14
j_gene: TRBJ1-4
abundance: -
d_gene: -
v_gene: TRBV5-4

CDR3aa: CASSSTGTLGTEAFF
CDR3nt: TGCGCCAGCAGCTCAACGGGGACTCTTGGCACTGAAGCTTTCTTT
len: 15
j_gene: TRBJ1-1
abundance: -
d_gene: -
v_gene: TRBV4-1

CDR3aa: CASSRGLAGGTGETQYF
CDR3nt: TGTGCCAGCAGCCGGGGACTAGCGGGAGGTACAGGGGAGACCCAGTACTTC
len: 17
j_gene: TRBJ2-5
abundance: -
d_gene: TRBD2
v_gene: TRBV9

CDR3aa: CASSEAQGPNYGYTF
CDR3nt: TGTGCCAGCAGTGAAGCGCAGGGCCCTAACTATGGCTACACCTTC
len: 15
j_gene: TRBJ1-2
abundance: -
d_gene: -
v_gene: TRBV6-1

CDR3aa: CASSRDRVGNTIYF
CDR3nt: TGTGCCAGCAGCCGGGACAGGGTTGGAAACACCATATATTTT
len: 14
j_gene: TRBJ1-3
abundance: -
d_gene: TRBD1
v_gene: TRBV7-6

CDR3aa: CASAPTSRIETQYF
CDR3nt: TGTGCCAGCGCCCCGACAAGCCGTATAGAGACCCAGTACTTC
len: 14
j_gene: TRBJ2-5
abundance: -
d_gene: -
v_gene: TRBV27

CDR3aa: CASSDQDNSNQPQHF
CDR3nt: TGTGCCAGCAGTGACCAGGACAATAGCAATCAGCCCCAGCATTTT
len: 15
j_gene: TRBJ1-5
abundance: -
d_gene: -
v_gene: TRBV6-1

CDR3aa: CASSEEQGEKLFF
CDR3nt: TGTGCCAGCAGTGAAGAGCAGGGGGAAAAACTGTTTTTT
len: 13
j_gene: TRBJ1-4
abundance: -
d_gene: -
v_gene: TRBV2

CDR3aa: CASGTGTYEQYF
CDR3nt: TGTGCCAGCGGGACAGGGACCTACGAGCAGTACTTC
len: 12
j_gene: TRBJ2-7
abundance: -
d_gene: TRBD1
v_gene: TRBV11-3

CDR3aa: CASSRSGGNYNEQFF
CDR3nt: TGTGCCAGCAGCCGCAGCGGGGGGAATTACAATGAGCAGTTCTTC
len: 15
j_gene: TRBJ2-1
abundance: -
d_gene: TRBD2
v_gene: TRBV5-6

CDR3aa: CASSFAPGTEAFF
CDR3nt: TGCGCCAGCAGCTTCGCACCGGGCACTGAAGCTTTCTTT
len: 13
j_gene: TRBJ1-1
abundance: -
d_gene: -
v_gene: TRBV5-1

CDR3aa: CASSRGQGTDTQYF
CDR3nt: TGTGCCAGCTCCCGCGGACAGGGCACAGATACGCAGTATTTT
len: 14
j_gene: TRBJ2-3
abundance: -
d_gene: TRBD1
v_gene: TRBV18

CDR3aa: CASSPGSGRATEAFF
CDR3nt: TGTGCCAGCAGCCCCGGGAGTGGGAGGGCTACTGAAGCTTTCTTT
len: 15
j_gene: TRBJ1-1
abundance: -
d_gene: -
v_gene: TRBV11-2

CDR3aa: CASSQTGRETQYF
CDR3nt: TGCGCCAGCAGCCAGACAGGGAGAGAGACCCAGTACTTC
len: 13
j_gene: TRBJ2-5
abundance: -
d_gene: TRBD1
v_gene: TRBV5-1

CDR3aa: CASSFGTSGTSGETQYF
CDR3nt: TGCGCCAGCAGCTTTGGGACTAGCGGGACCTCGGGAGAGACCCAGTACTTC
len: 17
j_gene: TRBJ2-5
abundance: -
d_gene: TRBD2
v_gene: TRBV5-1

CDR3aa: CASSQDVNLRANEKLFF
CDR3nt: TGCGCCAGCAGCCAAGATGTAAACCTACGAGCTAATGAAAAACTGTTTTTT
len: 17
j_gene: TRBJ1-4
abundance: -
d_gene: -
v_gene: TRBV4-1

CDR3aa: CASTEGGFNQPQHF
CDR3nt: TGTGCCAGCACCGAGGGGGGATTCAATCAGCCCCAGCATTTT
len: 14
j_gene: TRBJ1-5
abundance: few
d_gene: -
v_gene: TRBV7-9

CDR3aa: CASWGLAGAGEQFF
CDR3nt: TGTGCCAGCTGGGGCCTAGCGGGAGCGGGTGAGCAGTTCTTC
len: 14
j_gene: TRBJ2-1
abundance: -
d_gene: TRBD2
v_gene: TRBV6-5

CDR3aa: CASRRRQNTEAFF
CDR3nt: TGTGCCAGTAGACGTCGGCAGAACACTGAAGCTTTCTTT
len: 13
j_gene: TRBJ1-1
abundance: -
d_gene: -
v_gene: TRBV19

CDR3aa: CASSALRQGLNSPLHF
CDR3nt: TGTGCCAGCAGCGCCCTTCGACAGGGTCTTAATTCACCCCTCCACTTT
len: 16
j_gene: TRBJ1-6
abundance: -
d_gene: TRBD1
v_gene: TRBV9

CDR3aa: CASSRFRGDDYGYTF
CDR3nt: TGTGCCAGCTCACGTTTCAGGGGGGATGACTATGGCTACACCTTC
len: 15
j_gene: TRBJ1-2
abundance: -
d_gene: TRBD1
v_gene: TRBV18

CDR3aa: CASMRTPNSPLHF
CDR3nt: TGTGCCTCGATGAGGACGCCAAATTCACCCCTCCACTTT
len: 13
j_gene: TRBJ1-6
abundance: -
d_gene: -
v_gene: TRBV30

CDR3aa: CASSSDFTGEKLFF
CDR3nt: TGCGCCAGCAGTTCGGACTTCACGGGTGAAAAACTGTTTTTT
len: 14
j_gene: TRBJ1-4
abundance: -
d_gene: -
v_gene: TRBV5-1

CDR3aa: CASSSPTDFNEQFF
CDR3nt: TGTGCCAGCAGCTCCCCAACAGATTTCAATGAGCAGTTCTTC
len: 14
j_gene: TRBJ2-1
abundance: -
d_gene: -
v_gene: TRBV5-4

CDR3aa: CASSQAPRSGNTIYF
CDR3nt: TGCGCCAGCAGCCAGGCCCCCAGGTCTGGAAACACCATATATTTT
len: 15
j_gene: TRBJ1-3
abundance: -
d_gene: -
v_gene: TRBV4-1

CDR3aa: CASRLTDLAYNEQFF
CDR3nt: TGTGCCAGCAGACTGACAGACCTCGCATACAATGAGCAGTTCTTC
len: 15
j_gene: TRBJ2-1
abundance: -
d_gene: -
v_gene: TRBV2

CDR3aa: CASSSQFLDEQYF
CDR3nt: TGTGCCAGCAGTTCTCAGTTCCTGGACGAGCAGTACTTC
len: 13
j_gene: TRBJ2-7
abundance: -
d_gene: -
v_gene: TRBV27

CDR3aa: CASSLGYSTEAFF
CDR3nt: TGTGCCAGCAGCTTAGGATACAGCACTGAAGCTTTCTTT
len: 13
j_gene: TRBJ1-1
abundance: few
d_gene: -
v_gene: TRBV7-2

CDR3aa: CASSLEPTGVSTKYGYTF
CDR3nt: TGCGCCAGCAGCTTGGAGCCGACAGGGGTGTCTACAAAATACGGCTACACCTTC
len: 18
j_gene: TRBJ1-2
abundance: -
d_gene: TRBD1
v_gene: TRBV5-1

CDR3aa: CASSDSGAGANVLTF
CDR3nt: TGTGCCAGCTCGGACTCAGGGGCTGGGGCCAACGTCCTGACTTTC
len: 15
j_gene: TRBJ2-6
abundance: -
d_gene: -
v_gene: TRBV18

CDR3aa: CASSFWDRGSYEQYF
CDR3nt: TGTGCCAGCAGTTTCTGGGACAGGGGATCCTACGAGCAGTACTTC
len: 15
j_gene: TRBJ2-7
abundance: many
d_gene: TRBD1
v_gene: TRBV28

CDR3aa: CASDLPSTYQETQYF
CDR3nt: TGTGCCAGCGACCTCCCTTCGACGTACCAAGAGACCCAGTACTTC
len: 15
j_gene: TRBJ2-5
abundance: -
d_gene: -
v_gene: TRBV21-1

CDR3aa: CASSLLGGKAYEQYF
CDR3nt: TGCGCCAGCAGCTTGTTGGGGGGTAAAGCCTACGAGCAGTACTTC
len: 15
j_gene: TRBJ2-7
abundance: -
d_gene: -
v_gene: TRBV5-1

CDR3aa: CASGRGGSSYEQYF
CDR3nt: TGTGCCAGTGGACGGGGGGGGAGCTCCTACGAGCAGTACTTC
len: 14
j_gene: TRBJ2-7
abundance: -
d_gene: TRBD2
v_gene: TRBV19

CDR3aa: CASTPNRGKDGYTF
CDR3nt: TGTGCCAGCACGCCAAACAGGGGGAAGGATGGCTACACCTTC
len: 14
j_gene: TRBJ1-2
abundance: -
d_gene: TRBD1
v_gene: TRBV27

CDR3aa: CSVEPQGAGELFF
CDR3nt: TGCAGCGTTGAGCCCCAGGGGGCCGGGGAGCTGTTTTTT
len: 13
j_gene: TRBJ2-2
abundance: -
d_gene: TRBD1
v_gene: TRBV29-1

CDR3aa: CASSSTGDYGYTF
CDR3nt: TGTGCCAGTAGTTCGACAGGGGACTATGGCTACACCTTC
len: 13
j_gene: TRBJ1-2
abundance: -
d_gene: TRBD1
v_gene: TRBV19

CDR3aa: CASSLVGSGGPLTDTQYF
CDR3nt: TGTGCCAGCAGCTTGGTGGGTAGCGGGGGGCCCCTCACAGATACGCAGTATTTT
len: 18
j_gene: TRBJ2-3
abundance: -
d_gene: TRBD2
v_gene: TRBV5-4

CDR3aa: CASSLKGDTQYF
CDR3nt: TGTGCCAGCAGTCTCAAAGGAGATACGCAGTATTTT
len: 12
j_gene: TRBJ2-3
abundance: -
d_gene: -
v_gene: TRBV2

CDR3aa: CATSRPSGRQGDYTF
CDR3nt: TGTGCCACCAGCAGACCTTCGGGACGCCAGGGAGACTACACCTTC
len: 15
j_gene: TRBJ1-2
abundance: -
d_gene: -
v_gene: TRBV15

CDR3aa: CATSRDRFAYGYTF
CDR3nt: TGTGCCACCAGCAGAGACAGGTTTGCCTATGGCTACACCTTC
len: 14
j_gene: TRBJ1-2
abundance: few
d_gene: -
v_gene: TRBV15

CDR3aa: CASSSLRGIKNIQYF
CDR3nt: TGTGCCAGTAGTAGCCTCCGGGGTATCAAAAACATTCAGTACTTC
len: 15
j_gene: TRBJ2-4
abundance: -
d_gene: -
v_gene: TRBV19